The 32 T cell receptor beta chains given below trace back to one sample, sequenced in a study of T cells in Graves' hyperthyroidism and ophthalmopathy. TCR beta CDR3 region amplification was performed from RNA transcripts. A set of HTBI primers served as the primers for a first-round RT-PCR of the TCR CDR3. From the multiplex PCR reads, TCRdb called clonotypes with MiXCR, one entry per CDR3 protein. The table lists roughly 500,000 distinct CDR3 sequences, approximately 15% of them singletons. The sequencing input was blood. Source of these receptors: a woman aged 25 to 39 with Graves' hyperthyroidism that later progressed to Graves' ophthalmopathy.

This clonotype was seen many times. The V and J genes are TRBV7-2 and TRBJ1-6; D gene ambiguous. Germline V lookup: CDR1 SGHTA, CDR2 FQGNSA. Trimming took off 2 bases at V and 14 bases at J, with 13 bases between the two ends. This CDR3 contains 13 residues. Here the CDR3 reads CASSLKMEAALHF. In DNA form, the CDR3 reads TGTGCCAGCAGCTTAAAAATGGAAGCGGCCCTCCACTTT.

The genes are TRBV6-1 and TRBJ1-4, with D hard to call. Germline CDR1 is MNHNS and CDR2 is SASEGT. The CDR3 sequence is 15 residues long. V was clipped by 6 bases and J by 6 bases, with 17 bases between them. The CDR3 coding sequence is TGTGCCAGCAGCCGAGAAGGAGGTTGGGATGAAAAACTGTTTTTT. Translating it yields CASSREGGWDEKLFF.

The sample holds many counts of this clonotype. CDR3 DNA: TGTGCCAGCAGGGAACGACAGGGCCCCGGGGAGCTGTTTTTT. Translated: CASRERQGPGELFF. This chain uses TRBV11-3 with TRBJ2-2, with 7 nucleotides matching TRBD1. With V trimmed by 6 bases and J by 6 bases, 7 bases remained unmatched. Germline V CDR1 and CDR2: SGHNT, YENEEA. This CDR3 region has 14 residues.

Notes on this clonotype: Since a much larger clone is just one base distant, this may be a read error. This chain uses TRBV12-3 or TRBV12-4 with TRBJ1-1; D gene ambiguous. The CDR3 runs to 13 residues. CDR3 protein: CASSLQRETGAFF. In nucleotides, the CDR3 is TGTGCCAGCAGTTTGCAGCGGGAAACTGGAGCTTTCTTT.

This clonotype was seen at least ten times. The chain links TRBV29-1 to TRBJ1-2; no clear D. Germline V lookup: CDR1 SQVTM, CDR2 ANQGSEA. The CDR3 runs 13 residues. V dropped 4 bases and J dropped 0 bases, with 9 bases sitting between them. CDR3 sequence reads: CSVVVGANYGYTF. DNA of the CDR3: TGCAGCGTTGTTGTAGGAGCTAACTATGGCTACACCTTC. Looking up the rest from reference TRBV29-1 and TRBJ1-2 gives the full variable domain: SAVISQKPSRDICQRGTSLTIQCQVDSQVTMMFWYRQQPGQSLTLIATANQGSEATYESGFVIDKFPISRPNLTFSTLTVSNMSPEDSSIYLCSVVVGANYGYTFGSGTRLTVV.

This clonotype was recorded many times. This chain connects TRBV29-1 to TRBJ2-7, with D possibly being TRBD1 (6 bases). Germline CDR1 reads SQVTM; CDR2 reads ANQGSEA. The CDR3 sequence is 12 residues long. Trimming took 7 bases from V and 2 from J, leaving 12 bases between them. The CDR3 protein is CSDPPGAYEQYF. In nucleotides, the CDR3 is TGCAGCGACCCGCCAGGGGCCTACGAGCAGTACTTC.

The chain has TRBV5-8 and TRBJ1-6, with 7 nucleotides matching TRBD1. This CDR3 comprises 17 residues. Trimming at V came to 3 bases and at J to 0 bases, leaving 6 bases not matched to a gene. CDR1 SGHTS and CDR2 YDEGEE come from the germline V gene. The CDR3 loop reads CASSWGTATSYNSPLHF. The CDR3 DNA is TGTGCCAGCAGCTGGGGGACAGCCACCTCCTATAATTCACCCCTCCACTTT.

This clonotype was counted ten times or more. The chain's CDR3 is CARSVSDEQFF. The CDR3 DNA reads as TGTGCCCGGTCAGTGAGCGATGAGCAGTTCTTC. This chain links TRBV30 with TRBJ2-1; D unresolved. CDR1 is GTSNPN and CDR2 is SVGIG in the germline V gene (reference sequence). The CDR3 covers 11 residues. V was pared by 8 bases and J by 8 bases, with 13 bases between.

This chain links TRBV7-2 with TRBJ1-2; D gene unclear. Germline V CDR1 and CDR2: SGHTA, FQGNSA. The CDR3 loop spans 14 amino acids. Trimming removed 7 bases from V and 8 bases from J, with 20 bases in between. The CDR3 DNA is TGTGCCAGCACCAAACAGCTCGCTCTAAGGGGCTACACCTTC. Amino acid sequence: CASTKQLALRGYTF.

This clonotype was recorded at least ten times. The gene calls are TRBV20-1 and TRBJ1-5; D may be TRBD1 (5 bases). This CDR3 contains 15 residues. Germline loops: CDR1 DFQATT, CDR2 SNEGSKA (reference sequence). Trimming took off 3 bases at V and 0 bases at J, with 12 bases between the two ends. The CDR3 DNA sequence: TGCAGTGCTAGTGACGGGGCGGGTAGCAATCAGCCCCAGCATTTT. It codes for CSASDGAGSNQPQHF.

This clonotype was detected many times. The chain couples TRBV3-1 to TRBJ1-2, with a tentative D call TRBD1 (5 bases). In germline, CDR1 is LGHDT, CDR2 YNNKEL (reference sequence). Trimming left V 4 bases short and J 5 bases short, with 17 bases between. CDR3 length: 15 amino acids. This CDR3 reads CASSPDGTDHYGYTF. The CDR3 coding sequence is TGTGCCAGCAGCCCAGACGGGACGGACCATTATGGCTACACCTTC.

This clonotype was seen a handful of times. The gene calls are TRBV30 and TRBJ2-7; tentative D call: TRBD2 (6 bases). Germline lookup yields CDR1 GTSNPN and CDR2 SVGIG (reference sequence). With 4 bases removed from V and 2 bases from J, the gap between germline ends came to 15 bases. The CDR3 has 14 amino acids. The CDR3 is CAWTGHGSPYEQYF. CDR3 DNA sequence: TGTGCCTGGACCGGTCACGGGAGCCCCTACGAGCAGTACTTC.

There are a few counts of this clonotype. This chain joins TRBV10-3 and TRBJ1-2; D gene ambiguous. Germline V gene lookup returns CDR1 ENHRY and CDR2 SYGVKD. The V end was cut by 6 bases, the J end by 5 bases, with 7 bases between. The CDR3 loop spans 11 amino acids. This chain's CDR3 is CAISGTYGYTF. In DNA, the CDR3 is TGTGCCATCAGCGGAACGTATGGCTACACCTTC.

The table lists this clonotype with many counts. The chain recombines TRBV7-3 with TRBJ1-6; 7 nucleotides line up with TRBD1. V trimming: 5 bases; J trimming: 2 bases; junction bases outside the gene matches: 6. Germline V lookup: CDR1 SGHTA, CDR2 FQGTGA. The CDR3 is made up of 16 amino acids. The chain's CDR3 is CASSQTGPPYNSPLHF. The CDR3, as DNA: TGTGCCAGCAGCCAGACAGGGCCTCCCTATAATTCACCCCTCCACTTT.

The chain links TRBV5-1 to TRBJ1-4; 11 bases map to TRBD1. This CDR3 spans 15 amino acids. Germline V lookup: CDR1 SGHRS, CDR2 YFSETQ. V shed 4 bases, J shed 5 bases, and the junction held 4 bases outside the gene matches. The chain's CDR3 is CASSAGTGGNEKLFF. DNA of the CDR3: TGCGCCAGCAGCGCCGGGACAGGGGGAAATGAAAAACTGTTTTTT.

The V call is TRBV5-1, the J call TRBJ1-4; 10 positions match TRBD1. Germline loops: CDR1 SGHRS, CDR2 YFSETQ. This CDR3 comprises 15 residues. V dropped 2 bases and J dropped 8; count of bases not matched to a gene: 6. The CDR3 reads CASSFVGQGQEKLFF. Written as DNA, the CDR3 is TGCGCCAGCAGCTTCGTGGGACAGGGGCAGGAAAAACTGTTTTTT. Using reference TRBV5-1 and TRBJ1-4 for the parts outside the CDR3, the full variable domain is KAGVTQTPRYLIKTRGQQVTLSCSPISGHRSVSWYQQTPGQGLQFLFEYFSETQRNKGNFPGRFSGRQFSNSRSEMNVSTLELGDSALYLCASSFVGQGQEKLFFGSGTQLSVL.

This clonotype was counted at least ten times. The chain recombines TRBV27 with TRBJ2-1; 8 positions match TRBD1. V was pared by 3 bases and J by 4 bases, with 5 bases of the junction left unmatched. This CDR3 is 15 amino acids long. Per the germline V gene, CDR1 is MNHEY and CDR2 is SMNVEV (reference sequence). The CDR3 nucleotides are TGTGCCAGCAGTTTGGTACAGGGGGAATACAATGAGCAGTTCTTC. Its protein product is CASSLVQGEYNEQFF.

This clonotype was seen a few times. The chain employs TRBV19 and TRBJ2-3; perhaps TRBD2 as D (5 bases). Germline-derived CDR1 and CDR2 are LNHDA and SQIVND (reference sequence). V lost 3 bases and J lost 4, with 8 bases in between. This CDR3 contains 13 residues. CDR3 region: CASSISRADTQYF. The CDR3 DNA is TGTGCCAGTAGTATTTCGAGGGCAGATACGCAGTATTTT.

The CDR3 protein is CASSLVRDRGLKVFF. The CDR3 nucleotides read TGTGCCAGCAGCTTAGTCCGTGACAGGGGGCTGAAAGTTTTCTTT. This sequence joins TRBV7-2 and TRBJ1-1; TRBD1 matches at 10 bases. The CDR3 spans 15 residues. The V segment lost 1 base and the J segment 13 bases; nucleotides outside the gene matches: 12. Germline V CDR1 and CDR2: SGHTA, FQGNSA.

This clonotype was detected ten times or more. This chain joins TRBV2 and TRBJ2-7, with D possibly matching TRBD2 (6 bases). Trimming left V 11 bases short and J 0 bases short, with 11 bases between. The CDR3 runs 12 residues. CDR1 is SNHLY, CDR2 FYNNEI, per germline. The CDR3 reads CALASVSYEQYF. CDR3 sequence (DNA): TGTGCCTTAGCTAGCGTCTCCTACGAGCAGTACTTC. Complete variable domain (other parts from reference TRBV2 and TRBJ2-7): EPEVTQTPSHQVTQMGQEVILRCVPISNHLYFYWYRQILGQKVEFLVSFYNNEISEKSEIFDDQFSVERPDGSNFTLKIRSTKLEDSAMYFCALASVSYEQYFGPGTRLTVT.

The chain employs TRBV4-1 and TRBJ1-3, with D maybe TRBD1 (6 bases). CDR3 size: 16 residues. V gave up 4 bases and J gave up 1 base, with 14 bases separating them. Per the germline V gene, CDR1 is MGHRA and CDR2 is YSYEKL. The CDR3 sequence is CASSRARTESGNTIYF. The CDR3 DNA sequence: TGCGCCAGCAGCCGCGCGAGGACAGAGTCTGGAAACACCATATATTTT.

The sample holds many counts of this clonotype. V usage is TRBV24-1 and J usage is TRBJ2-1; 8 nucleotides line up with TRBD1. Germline V CDR1 and CDR2: KGHDR, SFDVKD. There are 15 residues in the CDR3. After removal of 3 bases from V and 3 bases from J, the junction contained 3 bases not matched to a gene. The CDR3 coding sequence is TGTGCCACCAGTGATACGGACAGGGTCTACAATGAGCAGTTCTTC. Residues: CATSDTDRVYNEQFF.

The rearrangement links TRBV5-1 to TRBJ2-7; the D is unclear. CDR1 and CDR2 (germline): SGHRS, YFSETQ. V gave up 1 base and J gave up 5 bases, with 4 bases separating them. There are 11 residues in the CDR3. Written as DNA, the CDR3 is TGCGCCAGCAGCTTGAACGACGAGCAGTACGTC. It translates to CASSLNDEQYV.

This clonotype was counted many times. V usage is TRBV7-3 and J usage is TRBJ2-1, with 8 bases fitting TRBD2. CDR1 and CDR2 (germline): SGHTA, FQGTGA. CDR3 length: 15 residues. V shed 5 bases, J shed 8 bases, and the junction held 11 bases outside the gene matches. The CDR3 region has the DNA TGTGCCAGCAGCCCGACGAGCGGGAGTGGCGATGAGCAGTTCTTC. This codes for CASSPTSGSGDEQFF.

The rearrangement links TRBV7-6 to TRBJ2-3; 7 bases agree with TRBD1. Germline loops: CDR1 SGHVS, CDR2 FNYEAQ. CDR3 size: 16 residues. Germline trimming cut 1 base from V and 4 bases from J; bases unmatched to any gene: 8. This CDR3 reads CASSLGQGRHPDTQYF. The CDR3 DNA follows: TGTGCCAGCAGCTTAGGACAGGGCCGCCATCCAGATACGCAGTATTTT.

The rearrangement uses TRBV2 and TRBJ2-1, with 9 bases matching TRBD2. With V trimmed by 10 bases and J by 7 bases, 5 bases remained unmatched. The length of the CDR3 is 12 residues. In germline, CDR1 is SNHLY, CDR2 FYNNEI. The CDR3 loop reads CAIWLAGNEQFF. CDR3 bases: TGTGCCATCTGGCTAGCGGGGAATGAGCAGTTCTTC.

This clonotype came up many times. J is TRBJ2-2 and V is TRBV20-1; D is uncertain. CDR3 length: 13 residues. Germline values: CDR1 DFQATT, CDR2 SNEGSKA (reference sequence). Trimming left V 6 bases short and J 6 bases short, with 14 bases between. In nucleotides, the CDR3 is TGCAGTGCAGCCCTCAACGACCCCGGGGAGCTGTTTTTT. This codes for CSAALNDPGELFF.

This clonotype was seen more than once but under ten times. The chain combines TRBV6-1 with TRBJ1-5; possible D gene TRBD1, 6 bases. Looked up from germline, CDR1 is MNHNS and CDR2 is SASEGT. The CDR3 totals 14 residues. Trimming took 6 bases from V and 1 from J, leaving 10 bases between them. The CDR3 region is CASRRQESNQPQHF. CDR3 in DNA: TGTGCCAGCAGGAGACAGGAGAGCAATCAGCCCCAGCATTTT.

This clonotype was observed at least ten times. The chain joins TRBV20-1 to TRBJ1-1; 9 bases agree with TRBD1. Germline CDR1 DFQATT, CDR2 SNEGSKA (reference sequence). There are 14 residues in the CDR3. J gave up 2 bases and V 5 bases, and 6 bases lay outside the gene matches. In nucleotides, the CDR3 is TGCAGTGCTCCCCGGACAGGGGCAAACACTGAAGCTTTCTTT. It yields the protein CSAPRTGANTEAFF.

This clonotype was recorded many times. The CDR3 reads CSARAPTYGYTF. The CDR3 DNA is TGCAGTGCTAGAGCTCCCACCTATGGCTACACCTTC. This chain links TRBV20-1 with TRBJ1-2; unclear D gene. Germline V CDR1 and CDR2: DFQATT, SNEGSKA (reference sequence). V shed 1 base and J shed 4 bases, with 7 bases lying between them. This CDR3 region has 12 residues.

This clonotype was detected many times. The CDR3 loop is CASSDGDSRNQPQHF. DNA of the CDR3: TGTGCCAGCAGCGACGGGGACAGTAGAAATCAGCCCCAGCATTTT. The chain combines TRBV9 with TRBJ1-5; 7 bases fit TRBD1. The trim removed 3 bases at V and 4 bases at J, leaving 7 bases unmatched. The CDR3 covers 15 residues. The germline CDR1 and CDR2 sequences are SGDLS and YYNGEE.

This clonotype was counted ten times or more. The chain combines TRBV20-1 with TRBJ2-7; D is possibly TRBD2 (6 bases). Germline lookup yields CDR1 DFQATT and CDR2 SNEGSKA (reference sequence). Trimming shortened V by 1 base and J by 3 bases, and 16 bases separated the two germline ends. The CDR3 loop spans 15 amino acids. The CDR3 DNA follows: TGCAGTGCTAGAGTTCGGGACTTTTTACTCTACGAGCAGTACTTC. Its translation is CSARVRDFLLYEQYF.